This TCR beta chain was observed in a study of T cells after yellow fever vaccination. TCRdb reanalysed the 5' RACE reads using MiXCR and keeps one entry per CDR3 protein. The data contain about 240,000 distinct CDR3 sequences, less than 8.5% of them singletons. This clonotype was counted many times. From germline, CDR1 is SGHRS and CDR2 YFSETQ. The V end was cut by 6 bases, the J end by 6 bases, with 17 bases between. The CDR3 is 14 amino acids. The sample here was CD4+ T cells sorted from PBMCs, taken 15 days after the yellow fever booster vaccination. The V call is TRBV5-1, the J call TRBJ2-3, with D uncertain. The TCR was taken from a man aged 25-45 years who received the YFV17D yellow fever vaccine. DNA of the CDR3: TGCGCCAGCACCGTGGAGTCTCGTTGGGATACGCAGTATTTT. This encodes CASTVESRWDTQYF.